The 24 T cell receptor beta chains given below trace back to one sample, sequenced in a study of blood T cell repertoires in COVID-19. Using immunoSEQ multiplex PCR, the repertoire was profiled, and TCRdb retains in-frame clones only, with some absent. The sample lists more than 120,000 clones, about nine tenths seen once, with around 0.91% in the top ten. The sequenced sample consisted of peripheral blood. Source of these receptors: a woman between 50 and 59 years old with acute or convalescent COVID-19.

This sequence joins TRBV11-3 and TRBJ2-7, with 9 bases matching TRBD2. Germline CDR1 SGHNT, CDR2 YENEEA. The CDR3 sequence is 16 residues long. Losses at the gene ends were 5 bases for V and 4 bases for J; bases not matched to a gene: 12. This CDR3 is CASSPGASGARYEQYF. The CDR3 coding sequence is TGTGCCAGCAGCCCGGGGGCTAGCGGGGCCCGATACGAGCAGTACTTC.

The chain carries TRBV3-1 (or the pseudogene TRBV3-2) and TRBJ2-2, with 8 bases that match TRBD1. The J segment lost 4 bases and the V segment lost 3 bases, leaving 1 base of the junction unmatched. CDR1 is LGHDT and CDR2 is YNNKEL in the germline V gene (reference sequence). The CDR3 totals 14 residues. CDR3 in amino acids: CASSQDRVTGELFF. CDR3 coding DNA: TGTGCCAGCAGCCAGGACAGGGTCACCGGGGAGCTGTTTTTT.

The genes are TRBV3-1 (or the pseudogene TRBV3-2) and TRBJ2-7; D is undetermined. CDR3 length: 15 amino acids. Deletions cut 3 bases from V and 4 bases from J, with 16 bases between. The germline gives CDR1 LGHDT, CDR2 YNNKEL (reference sequence). The CDR3 sequence: CASSQVGSANYEQYF. The CDR3 nucleotides read TGTGCCAGCAGCCAGGTTGGCAGCGCGAATTACGAGCAGTACTTC.

The gene calls are TRBV19 and TRBJ1-1; maybe TRBD1 (5 bases). Between the trimmed V and J ends, which lost 4 bases and 4 bases, there was a span of 10 bases. The CDR3 extends over 13 amino acids. The germline gives CDR1 LNHDA, CDR2 SQIVND (reference sequence). This chain's CDR3 is CASSTQGATEAFF. CDR3 DNA sequence: TGTGCCAGTAGTACCCAGGGCGCCACTGAAGCTTTCTTT.

This chain uses TRBV27 with TRBJ2-7; perhaps TRBD2 as D (5 bases). Trimming removed 6 bases from V and 3 bases from J, with 12 bases in between. Germline V lookup: CDR1 MNHEY, CDR2 SMNVEV (reference sequence). This CDR3 region has 13 residues. CDR3 sequence reads: CASRRQRDYEQYF. The CDR3 DNA reads as TGTGCCAGCAGGCGGCAGAGGGACTACGAGCAGTACTTC.

The chain employs TRBV25-1 and TRBJ2-7; D might be TRBD1 (6 bases). V lost 3 bases and J 2 bases, leaving 11 bases between the germline ends. The CDR3 consists of 14 residues. Germline V gene data show CDR1 as MGHDK and CDR2 as SYGVNS. CDR3 in DNA: TGTGCCAGCAGTGATTCGGACAGACCCTACGAGCAGTACTTC. This sequence encodes CASSDSDRPYEQYF.

The chain joins TRBV7-3 to TRBJ2-7, with D perhaps TRBD1 (5 bases). The CDR3 sequence is 14 residues long. Germline V gives CDR1 SGHTA, CDR2 FQGTGA. V dropped 4 bases and J dropped 0 bases, with 10 bases sitting between them. The CDR3 nucleotides read TGTGCCAGCAGCTCTCTGACAGTCTCCTACGAGCAGTACTTC. Amino acid sequence: CASSSLTVSYEQYF.

This clone is a singleton in its sample. The chain recombines TRBV6-5 with TRBJ2-7; possible D gene TRBD2, 5 bases. This CDR3 comprises 15 residues. Germline assignment: CDR1 MNHEY and CDR2 SVGAGI. The germline V and J ends were trimmed by 5 bases and 0 bases, with 14 bases remaining between them. The CDR3 nucleotides are TGTGCCAGCAGTCCCCCCGGGGATTTCTCCTACGAGCAGTACTTC. The encoded protein is CASSPPGDFSYEQYF.

The rearrangement uses TRBV2 and TRBJ2-7; 10 nucleotides agree with TRBD2. From germline, CDR1 is SNHLY and CDR2 FYNNEI. Trimming cost V 6 bases and J 6 bases; bases outside gene matches: 11. The CDR3 covers 15 residues. This CDR3 is CASRPGASGSREQYF. DNA for the CDR3: TGTGCCAGCAGACCCGGGGCTAGCGGGAGCCGCGAGCAGTACTTC.

This clone was recorded a few times. The rearrangement links TRBV11-2 to TRBJ1-1; maybe TRBD1 (6 bases). V lost 6 bases to trimming and J lost 4 bases, with 12 bases between them. This CDR3 has 13 residues. The germline CDR1 and CDR2 sequences are SGHAT and FQNNGV. The CDR3 is CASRLQGSTEAFF. Written as DNA, the CDR3 is TGTGCCAGCAGGCTACAGGGAAGCACTGAAGCTTTCTTT. The complete variable domain, with remaining parts taken from reference TRBV11-2 and TRBJ1-1, reads EAGVAQSPRYKIIEKRQSVAFWCNPISGHATLYWYQQILGQGPKLLIQFQNNGVVDDSQLPKDRFSAERLKGVDSTLKIQPAKLEDSAVYLCASRLQGSTEAFFGQGTRLTVV.

The J gene is TRBJ2-1, the V gene TRBV5-4, with D uncertain. This CDR3 spans 14 amino acids. Germline lookup yields CDR1 SGHNT and CDR2 YYREEE (reference sequence). Trimming took off 0 bases at V and 6 bases at J, with 10 bases between the two ends. The CDR3 coding sequence is TGTGCCAGCAGCTTGGTCCGACGGAGCAATGAGCAGTTCTTC. Translation gives CASSLVRRSNEQFF.

This chain joins TRBV27 and TRBJ1-5; D not certain. The germline V and J ends were trimmed by 5 bases and 0 bases, with 17 bases remaining between them. The CDR3 is 17 residues long. Germline CDR1 MNHEY, CDR2 SMNVEV (reference sequence). The CDR3 reads CASSPTPVAYSNQPQHF. CDR3 bases: TGTGCCAGCAGTCCCACCCCGGTCGCTTATAGCAATCAGCCCCAGCATTTT.

The rearrangement joins TRBV9 to TRBJ2-3; TRBD2 agrees at 9 bases. V shed 2 bases, J shed 5 bases, and the junction held 6 bases outside the gene matches. The CDR3 consists of 15 residues. Germline CDR1 is SGDLS and CDR2 is YYNGEE. The CDR3: CASSVGGGAQDTQYF. The CDR3 bases are TGTGCCAGCAGCGTTGGCGGGGGGGCCCAAGATACGCAGTATTTT.

J is TRBJ1-2 and V is TRBV30; D uncertain. The germline V gene has CDR1 GTSNPN and CDR2 SVGIG (reference sequence). This CDR3 is 13 amino acids long. V lost 6 bases, J lost 2 bases, and 13 bases lay in between. The CDR3 DNA is TGTGCCTGCTTGGTTGGAGGGAACTATGGCTACACCTTC. Residues: CACLVGGNYGYTF.

V gene TRBV6-4 combines with J gene TRBJ2-7, with 10 bases lining up with TRBD1. The germline V gene encodes CDR1 MRHNA and CDR2 SNTAGT. The V segment lost 7 bases and the J segment 3 bases; nucleotides outside the gene matches: 9. The CDR3 runs to 15 residues. The CDR3 DNA sequence: TGTGCCAGCAAGAGTATGAGGACAGGGGGCTACGAGCAGTACTTC. Amino acid sequence: CASKSMRTGGYEQYF.

The V call is TRBV19, the J call TRBJ2-7, with 7 bases lining up with TRBD1. The CDR3 totals 15 residues. Germline V gives CDR1 LNHDA, CDR2 SQIVND (reference sequence). J was trimmed by 0 bases and V by 4 bases; bases with no gene match: 6. CDR3 amino acids: CASSKAPGGSYEQYF. In DNA, the CDR3 is TGTGCCAGTAGTAAAGCACCAGGGGGCTCCTACGAGCAGTACTTC. Full variable domain (outside the CDR3, taken from reference TRBV19 and TRBJ2-7): DGGITQSPKYLFRKEGQNVTLSCEQNLNHDAMYWYRQDPGQGLRLIYYSQIVNDFQKGDIAEGYSVSREKKESFPLTVTSAQKNPTAFYLCASSKAPGGSYEQYFGPGTRLTVT.

This clone was observed a single time. The chain uses TRBV6-5 and TRBJ2-3; no clear D gene. The V and J ends lost 6 bases and 5 bases respectively, with 15 bases between them. Germline V lookup: CDR1 MNHEY, CDR2 SVGAGI. This CDR3 has 14 residues. Here the CDR3 reads CASSEAASGDTQYF. CDR3 nucleotide sequence: TGTGCCAGCAGCGAGGCGGCATCGGGAGATACGCAGTATTTT.

J is TRBJ2-7 and V is TRBV15; D gene ambiguous. Trimming removed 0 bases from V and 6 bases from J, with 6 bases in between. The CDR3 length is 12 residues. Germline V gene data show CDR1 as LNHNV and CDR2 as YYDKDF (reference sequence). The chain's CDR3 is CATSRDLPEQYF. CDR3 bases: TGTGCCACCAGCAGAGATCTCCCCGAGCAGTACTTC.

The V gene is TRBV27, the J gene TRBJ2-7; D possibly corresponds to TRBD1 (6 bases). The germline V gene has CDR1 MNHEY and CDR2 SMNVEV (reference sequence). V lost 5 bases and J lost 0, with 11 bases in between. The CDR3 totals 14 residues. The CDR3 loop is CASSPRTDSYEQYF. The CDR3 region has the DNA TGTGCCAGCAGTCCGCGGACAGACTCCTACGAGCAGTACTTC.

This chain links TRBV30 with TRBJ1-1, with TRBD1 matching over 7 bases. Germline V gives CDR1 GTSNPN, CDR2 SVGIG (reference sequence). This CDR3 has 13 residues. With 5 bases clipped from V and 3 bases from J, the junction kept 6 bases outside the gene matches. In nucleotides, the CDR3 is TGTGCCTGGTGGCAGGGGGATCACACTGAAGCTTTCTTT. Translation: CAWWQGDHTEAFF.

The CDR3 loop is CATSDLFLGVRQGYYGYTF. Written as DNA, the CDR3 is TGTGCCACCAGTGATTTGTTTCTTGGAGTCCGACAGGGCTATTATGGCTACACCTTC. J is TRBJ1-2 and V is TRBV24-1, with 7 bases lining up with TRBD1. After removal of 0 bases from V and 5 bases from J, the junction contained 17 bases not matched to a gene. This CDR3 contains 19 residues. Germline V gene sequence: CDR1 KGHDR, CDR2 SFDVKD.

The chain has TRBV9 and TRBJ2-7, with 9 positions matching TRBD1. The CDR3 spans 14 residues. With V trimmed by 4 bases and J by 4 bases, 6 bases remained unmatched. Germline CDR1 reads SGDLS; CDR2 reads YYNGEE. For the CDR3, the DNA is TGTGCCAGCAGCCTCGGACAGGGGAGTTACGAGCAGTACTTC. Translated: CASSLGQGSYEQYF.

CDR3 bases: TGTGCCAGCAGCCCCTCGGCTAGCGGGGCTAACACCGGGGAGCTGTTTTTT. This codes for CASSPSASGANTGELFF. The chain couples TRBV7-3 to TRBJ2-2; TRBD2 matches at 9 bases. This CDR3 has 17 amino acids. Germline CDR1 is SGHTA and CDR2 is FQGTGA. Unmatched junction bases numbered 9, after V lost 5 bases and J lost 2 bases.

The chain uses TRBV29-1 and TRBJ1-1, with 7 nucleotides matching TRBD1. V lost 6 bases and J lost 1; bases outside the gene matches: 5. The germline V gene has CDR1 SQVTM and CDR2 ANQGSEA. The length of the CDR3 is 13 residues. In DNA, the CDR3 is TGCAGCGTCGAGGGACAGCCGAACACTGAAGCTTTCTTT. It codes for CSVEGQPNTEAFF. Full variable domain (outside the CDR3, taken from reference TRBV29-1 and TRBJ1-1): SAVISQKPSRDICQRGTSLTIQCQVDSQVTMMFWYRQQPGQSLTLIATANQGSEATYESGFVIDKFPISRPNLTFSTLTVSNMSPEDSSIYLCSVEGQPNTEAFFGQGTRLTVV.